These 13 T cell receptor beta chains were all obtained from the same sample, sequenced in a study of cytomegalovirus exposure and HLA in healthy donors. The PCR used 60 Vbeta and 13 Jbeta primers. Repertoires were generated with immunoSEQ multiplex PCR, while TCRdb's copy carries only in-frame clones and drops some. The sample has 250,000 to 350,000 clones; roughly 80% are singletons. Sequencing used PBMCs. Every receptor here comes from a girl aged 2-9 years in good health and CMV-seronegative.

This chain joins TRBV30 and TRBJ2-7, with TRBD2 matching over 12 bases. Germline loops: CDR1 GTSNPN, CDR2 SVGIG (reference sequence). V shed 2 bases and J 4 bases; nucleotides not matched to a gene: 3. This CDR3 has 14 amino acids. In DNA form, the CDR3 reads TGTGCCTGGAGTAAGACTAGCGGGAGTTACGAGCAGTACTTC. It specifies CAWSKTSGSYEQYF.

This clone appeared a single time. This chain links TRBV2 with TRBJ1-1, with D uncertain. CDR1 SNHLY and CDR2 FYNNEI come from the germline V gene. The CDR3 is 13 residues long. Trimming shortened V by 6 bases and J by 4 bases, and 12 bases separated the two germline ends. The CDR3 DNA is TGTGCCAGCAGCGCGTCGGGAGGCACTGAAGCTTTCTTT. The encoded protein is CASSASGGTEAFF.

V gene TRBV9 combines with J gene TRBJ2-3; no firm D call. The length of the CDR3 is 15 residues. Trimming cost V 3 bases and J 1 base, with 12 bases left between them. In germline, CDR1 is SGDLS, CDR2 YYNGEE. In DNA, the CDR3 is TGTGCCAGCAGCGAGCGCGCCTACGGCACAGATACGCAGTATTTT. Translation gives CASSERAYGTDTQYF. Looking up the rest from reference TRBV9 and TRBJ2-3 gives the full variable domain: DSGVTQTPKHLITATGQRVTLRCSPRSGDLSVYWYQQSLDQGLQFLIQYYNGEERAKGNILERFSAQQFPDLHSELNLSSLELGDSALYFCASSERAYGTDTQYFGPGTRLTVL.

The gene calls are TRBV7-9 and TRBJ2-7, with 7 bases matching TRBD2. V was clipped by 3 bases and J by 1 base; unmatched bases: 9. CDR1 and CDR2 from the germline V gene are SEHNR and FQNEAQ (reference sequence). The length of the CDR3 is 16 residues. This CDR3 reads CASSFWLAGESYEQYF. The CDR3 DNA reads TGTGCCAGCAGCTTTTGGCTGGCGGGAGAGTCCTACGAGCAGTACTTC.

The rearrangement joins TRBV2 to TRBJ2-1; tentative D call: TRBD2 (6 bases). Trimming stripped 8 bases from V and 1 base from J, with 21 bases between. Germline loops: CDR1 SNHLY, CDR2 FYNNEI. This CDR3 spans 17 amino acids. The CDR3 bases are TGTGCCAGCCAGTTCCGTAAGGGCGCGGGGTCCTACAATGAGCAGTTCTTC. Translating it yields CASQFRKGAGSYNEQFF.

The rearrangement links TRBV5-1 to TRBJ1-2; D possibly corresponds to TRBD1 (6 bases). The germline V gene has CDR1 SGHRS and CDR2 YFSETQ. This CDR3 is 14 amino acids long. Trimming stripped 4 bases from V and 2 bases from J, with 12 bases between. The CDR3 loop is CASSPTDRNYGYTF. The CDR3 region has the DNA TGCGCCAGCAGCCCCACAGACAGGAACTATGGCTACACCTTC.

V gene TRBV9 combines with J gene TRBJ1-6; D is undetermined. Germline loops: CDR1 SGDLS, CDR2 YYNGEE. The CDR3 covers 15 residues. Deletions cut 0 bases from V and 9 bases from J, with 13 bases between. The CDR3 loop reads CASSVAPSESSPLHF. The CDR3, as DNA: TGTGCCAGCAGCGTAGCCCCCTCCGAGAGTTCACCCCTCCACTTT.

As regards this clone: At one end the junction does not follow the germline gene, possibly because of a read error. V is TRBV12-5 and J is TRBJ2-4, with D possibly TRBD2 on 6 matching bases. CDR3 size: 17 residues. Germline CDR1 is LGHNT and CDR2 is FRNRAP. The chain's CDR3 is CASGPGRNQLAKNIQYF. The DNA for the CDR3 is TGTGCTAGTGGTCCAGGACGGAACCAACTAGCCAAGAACATTCAGTACTTC.

The chain links TRBV6-5 to TRBJ2-2; a possible D gene is TRBD1 (5 bases). The CDR3 consists of 14 residues. Germline V gene data show CDR1 as MNHEY and CDR2 as SVGAGI. The V gene lost 3 bases and the J gene lost 7 bases, with 12 bases spanning the gap. The CDR3 reads CASSYSGSGGELFF. Written as DNA, the CDR3 is TGTGCCAGCAGTTATTCAGGGTCAGGCGGGGAGCTGTTTTTT.

This rearrangement joins TRBV27 to TRBJ2-1; possibly TRBD1 for D (5 bases). V was shortened by 3 bases and J by 3 bases, with 12 bases between the two germline ends. Per the germline V gene, CDR1 is MNHEY and CDR2 is SMNVEV (reference sequence). The CDR3 has 15 residues. The CDR3: CASSLVRADYNEQFF. The CDR3 coding sequence is TGTGCCAGCAGTTTGGTCAGGGCCGACTACAATGAGCAGTTCTTC.

About this clone: Other DNA sequences from this sample encode an identical CDR3 as well. CDR3 in DNA: TGTGCCAGCAGCACTCGGACAGGGGAAGCTTTCTTT. It codes for CASSTRTGEAFF. V usage is TRBV7-3 and J usage is TRBJ1-1, with TRBD1 matching 8 bases. Germline CDR1 is SGHTA and CDR2 is FQGTGA. V shed 5 bases, J shed 8 bases, and the junction held 4 bases outside the gene matches. CDR3 length: 12 amino acids.

The V gene is TRBV5-6, the J gene TRBJ2-3; 14 nucleotides align to TRBD2. The CDR3 runs to 19 residues. V lost 3 bases to trimming and J lost 4 bases; unmatched junction nucleotides: 13. Germline CDR1 reads SGHDT; CDR2 reads YYEEEE. In DNA form, the CDR3 reads TGTGCCAGCAGCTCACACCCGGGACTAGCGGGAGTTTTATCAGATACGCAGTATTTT. Amino acid sequence: CASSSHPGLAGVLSDTQYF.

The genes are TRBV19 and TRBJ2-1; weak D call: TRBD1 (5 bases). The CDR3 spans 13 residues. Germline V gene lookup returns CDR1 LNHDA and CDR2 SQIVND (reference sequence). Trimming cost V 5 bases and J 6 bases, with 11 bases left between them. CDR3 bases: TGTGCCAGTAGTCTCAGGGTATTCAATGAGCAGTTCTTC. Its protein is CASSLRVFNEQFF.